This T cell receptor beta chain originates from a study of vaccination and CD4 T cells after COVID-19. Sample treatment: roughly 11-day PBMC culture with coronavirus spike peptide pools or control peptides (ViraFEST assay). As concerns this clonotype: Antigen: not known.

Oncomine TCR Beta short-read sequencing was applied to DNA from cultured CD4+ T cells. Genomic DNA was taken out of cultured CD4+ T cells by extraction. In TCRdb, the PCR reads were re-called with MiXCR into one record per CDR3 protein. The sample has about 26,000 distinct CDR3 sequences, around 66% seen once. This TCR came from a human donor who had recovered from COVID-19. The sequenced material came from CD4+ T cells from blood, cultured in vitro.

This CDR3 reads CASSLRQTGKNIQYF. DNA for the CDR3: TGTGCCAGCAGCTTGAGGCAGACCGGGAAAAACATTCAGTACTTC. The rearrangement uses TRBV5-4 and TRBJ2-4; D unresolved. V was shortened by 1 base and J by 4 bases, with 12 bases between the two germline ends. Looked up from germline, CDR1 is SGHNT and CDR2 is YYREEE (reference sequence). The CDR3 runs 15 residues.